This is a list of T cell receptor beta chains from one sample in a study of molecular identifiers for immune sequencing clone quantification. TCRdb independently ran MiXCR on the PCR reads; one entry per CDR3 protein. The repertoire includes about 510,000 distinct CDR3 sequences, around 21% of them detected once, and approximately 0.84% sits in the top ten. The sample taken for sequencing was naive CD8+ T cells from blood, with Jurkat cell RNA spiked in. Receptors originate from a human donor in good health. Some libraries in this study had Jurkat cell RNA spiked in. The conserved cysteine and the conserved F or W are not part of the CDR3 here. Fields, in order: clone size, CDR3 length, J gene, V gene, CDR3 protein. The size entry is marked missing in some rows and otherwise reads once, few, many or a size class.

clone_size: NA; cdr3_length: 13; j_call: TRBJ2-3; v_call: TRBV9; cdr3_aa: ASSVDSGRTDTQY
clone_size: many; cdr3_length: 16; j_call: TRBJ2-3; v_call: TRBV12-3/TRBV12-4; cdr3_aa: ASSASRDRGFGTDTQY
clone_size: NA; cdr3_length: 12; j_call: TRBJ2-1; v_call: TRBV28; cdr3_aa: ASKEIAGYNAQF
clone_size: few; cdr3_length: 12; j_call: TRBJ2-3; v_call: TRBV7-8; cdr3_aa: ASSRLLGTDTQY
clone_size: many; cdr3_length: 12; j_call: TRBJ1-6; v_call: TRBV29-1; cdr3_aa: SVEDRVSPGTLH
clone_size: many; cdr3_length: 13; j_call: TRBJ2-3; v_call: TRBV5-1; cdr3_aa: ASSRRGDRTDTQY
clone_size: few; cdr3_length: 12; j_call: TRBJ2-7; v_call: TRBV6-2/TRBV6-3; cdr3_aa: ASSVTSGSGEQY
clone_size: NA; cdr3_length: 13; j_call: TRBJ2-1; v_call: TRBV12-3/TRBV12-4; cdr3_aa: ASSLGQGPMGEQF
clone_size: NA; cdr3_length: 12; j_call: TRBJ1-1; v_call: TRBV15; cdr3_aa: ATSTELRNTEAF
clone_size: few; cdr3_length: 12; j_call: TRBJ2-7; v_call: TRBV5-6; cdr3_aa: ASSVAGASYEQY
clone_size: NA; cdr3_length: 14; j_call: TRBJ2-7; v_call: TRBV30; cdr3_aa: AWSISAVAYAYEQY
clone_size: many; cdr3_length: 14; j_call: TRBJ1-2; v_call: TRBV4-1; cdr3_aa: ASSQEMTGWDYGYT
clone_size: NA; cdr3_length: 11; j_call: TRBJ2-7; v_call: TRBV6-5; cdr3_aa: ASSPQVTYEQY
clone_size: many; cdr3_length: 13; j_call: TRBJ2-4; v_call: TRBV4-1; cdr3_aa: ASSQVSGDKNIQY
clone_size: few; cdr3_length: 11; j_call: TRBJ1-2; v_call: TRBV5-4; cdr3_aa: ASSLGESYGYT
clone_size: NA; cdr3_length: 10; j_call: TRBJ2-7; v_call: TRBV7-9; cdr3_aa: AGRGSEDEQY
clone_size: many; cdr3_length: 12; j_call: TRBJ1-1; v_call: TRBV4-1; cdr3_aa: ASSHSGSNTEAF
clone_size: many; cdr3_length: 12; j_call: TRBJ2-7; v_call: TRBV6-5; cdr3_aa: ASRAGTGGYEQY
clone_size: many; cdr3_length: 13; j_call: TRBJ2-7; v_call: TRBV20-1; cdr3_aa: SATMVGATTYEQY
clone_size: many; cdr3_length: 12; j_call: TRBJ2-1; v_call: TRBV2; cdr3_aa: ASSDREGSWGGF
clone_size: many; cdr3_length: 13; j_call: TRBJ2-5; v_call: TRBV4-3; cdr3_aa: ASSQEWVGQETQY
clone_size: many; cdr3_length: 10; j_call: TRBJ2-5; v_call: TRBV30; cdr3_aa: AWEGRQETQY
clone_size: NA; cdr3_length: 18; j_call: TRBJ2-2; v_call: TRBV13; cdr3_aa: ASSPQGVGLAEANTGELF